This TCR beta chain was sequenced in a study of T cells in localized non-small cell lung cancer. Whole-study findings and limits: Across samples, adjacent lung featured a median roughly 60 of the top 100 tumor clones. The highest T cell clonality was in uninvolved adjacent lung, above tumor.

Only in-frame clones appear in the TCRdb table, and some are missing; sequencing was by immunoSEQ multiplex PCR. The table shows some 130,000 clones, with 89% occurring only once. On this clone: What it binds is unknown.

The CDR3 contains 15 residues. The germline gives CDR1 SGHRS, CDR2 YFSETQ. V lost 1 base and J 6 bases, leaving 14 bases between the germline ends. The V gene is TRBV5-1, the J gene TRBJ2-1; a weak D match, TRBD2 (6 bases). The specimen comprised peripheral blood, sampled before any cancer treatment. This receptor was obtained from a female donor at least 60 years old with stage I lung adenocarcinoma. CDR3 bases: TGCGCCAGCAGCTTGATCCGGGAGCCCGTCAATGAGCAGTTCTTC. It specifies CASSLIREPVNEQFF.